This T cell receptor (beta chain) was retrieved from a study of blood T cell repertoires in COVID-19. The sample holds one count of this clone. Germline loops: CDR1 KGHDR, CDR2 SFDVKD. J was trimmed by 1 base and V by 9 bases; bases with no gene match: 14. There are 17 residues in the CDR3. Sequencing was performed with immunoSEQ multiplex PCR; in TCRdb, only in-frame clones are kept and a portion is missing. The sample lists tens of thousands of clones; 90% to 95% were seen once. Material for sequencing was peripheral blood. V gene TRBV24-1 combines with J gene TRBJ2-3, with 8 bases lining up with TRBD1. The TCR was taken from a man aged 45-65 years with COVID-19, enrolled during active disease. The CDR3 loop is CATRHRVGQGGTDTQYF. Written as DNA, the CDR3 is TGTGCCACCCGCCACCGGGTTGGACAGGGAGGCACAGATACGCAGTATTTT.